These T cell receptor beta chains were read from a single sample in a study of cytomegalovirus exposure and HLA in healthy donors. TCRdb keeps only in-frame clones here, not all; method: immunoSEQ multiplex PCR. The repertoire holds 130,000 or so clones, with about 77% as singletons. The material sequenced was PBMCs. These TCRs come from a man aged 50 to 59 in good health and CMV-seronegative. CDR3s include the opening cysteine and the closing phenylalanine or tryptophan. Fields, in order: J gene, V gene, CDR3 protein.

. | TRBV5-6 | CASSLRYSYEQYF
TRBJ2-5 | TRBV28 | CASSLAGRGSETQYF
TRBJ2-3 | TRBV28 | CASGAGTGSTDTQYF
TRBJ2-7 | TRBV27 | CASSLRLANSYEQYF
TRBJ2-3 | TRBV10-1 | CASSPGTSGTDTQYF
TRBJ2-1 | TRBV10-3 | CAIAGGDYNEQFF
TRBJ1-4 | TRBV29-1 | CSVEGQGGEKLFF
TRBJ2-7 | TRBV2 | CASSVEASSAREQYF
TRBJ2-7 | TRBV28 | CASSFGRGRDGQYF
TRBJ2-1 | TRBV4-3 | CASSQVASGYNEQFF
TRBJ2-5 | TRBV11-2 | CASSPDGETQYF
TRBJ1-2 | TRBV28 | CASSLPGQLAHGYTF
TRBJ2-1 | TRBV9 | CASSVTGGSGDEQFF
TRBJ2-7 | TRBV7-8 | CASSLADSGREQYF
TRBJ2-1 | TRBV25-1 | CASSDTTGSYNEQFF
TRBJ2-3 | TRBV15 | CATSRESGLGTDTQYF
TRBJ2-5 | TRBV9 | CASSVGGGQETQYF
TRBJ2-7 | TRBV2 | CASSDGRGPSEQYF
TRBJ2-7 | TRBV19 | CASSIPGYEQYF
TRBJ1-2 | TRBV29-1 | CSDTPGLKYGYTF